Below, 23 T cell receptor beta chains from the same sample are listed, as sequenced in a study of OX40 agonist ivuxolimab in advanced cancers. TCRdb keeps only in-frame clones here, not all; method: immunoSEQ multiplex PCR. The data contain around 60,000 clones, nearly 85% of them singletons. The sequences come from CD4+ or CD8+ T cells sorted from blood, collected in a trial of the OX40 agonist ivuxolimab. The receptors were gathered from an adult with an advanced solid tumor such as melanoma, head and neck, liver or kidney cancer.

This clone occurred once. J is TRBJ2-1 and V is TRBV15; D not resolved. CDR1 is LNHNV, CDR2 YYDKDF, per germline (reference sequence). The CDR3 is 15 amino acids. Trimming cost V 2 bases and J 5 bases, with 13 bases left between them. CDR3 protein: CATSRSGSQDNEQFF. The DNA of the CDR3 is TGTGCCACCAGCAGATCGGGCAGCCAGGACAATGAGCAGTTCTTC. Looking up the rest from reference TRBV15 and TRBJ2-1 gives the full variable domain: DAMVIQNPRYQVTQFGKPVTLSCSQTLNHNVMYWYQQKSSQAPKLLFHYYDKDFNNEADTPDNFQSRRPNTSFCFLDIRSPGLGDTAMYLCATSRSGSQDNEQFFGPGTRLTVL.

The chain links TRBV29-1 to TRBJ2-1; 11 bases are a match to TRBD2. V shed 7 bases, J shed 8 bases, and the junction held 10 bases outside the gene matches. Germline V lookup: CDR1 SQVTM, CDR2 ANQGSEA. This CDR3 contains 14 residues. CDR3 protein: CSAGTSGIGHEQFF. CDR3 in DNA: TGCAGCGCAGGGACTAGCGGAATTGGCCATGAGCAGTTCTTC.

There are a few counts of this clone. This chain connects TRBV11-3 to TRBJ2-7; D is possibly TRBD1 or TRBD2 (5 bases each). This CDR3 region has 13 residues. Germline V gene lookup returns CDR1 SGHNT and CDR2 YENEEA. Trimming took 4 bases from V and 6 from J, leaving 13 bases between them. For the CDR3, the DNA is TGTGCCAGCAGCTGGGCGACCGGGGCCGAGCAGTACTTC. Translation: CASSWATGAEQYF.

V usage is TRBV28 and J usage is TRBJ2-5, with D maybe TRBD2 (6 bases). The V end lost 3 bases, the J end lost 5 bases, and 13 bases lay between the germline ends. Germline CDR1 and CDR2: MDHEN and SYDVKM. CDR3 length equals 14 residues. Here the CDR3 DNA reads TGTGCCAGCAGTTTGGTTCCGGAGGGGGAGACCCAGTACTTC. Protein: CASSLVPEGETQYF.

The chain links TRBV2 to TRBJ1-2; 7 bases agree with TRBD1. Germline values: CDR1 SNHLY, CDR2 FYNNEI. The CDR3 covers 15 residues. V was clipped by 1 base and J by 9 bases; unmatched bases: 11. The CDR3 protein is CASSEVTGADGSYTF. The CDR3 coding sequence is TGTGCCAGCAGTGAAGTTACAGGGGCCGACGGGAGCTACACCTTC.

This clone was seen only a few times. The CDR3 nucleotides are TGCAGCGTTGAAGGAGGACAGGGCGGTTGGGCTTTCTTT. This encodes CSVEGGQGGWAFF. V and J are TRBV29-1 and TRBJ1-1; 8 bases are shared with TRBD1. This CDR3 contains 13 residues. V dropped 1 base and J dropped 11; count of bases not matched to a gene: 9. Germline V CDR1 and CDR2: SQVTM, ANQGSEA.

This rearrangement joins TRBV14 to TRBJ2-1, with 7 bases fitting TRBD2. Germline-derived CDR1 and CDR2 are SGHDN and FVKESK. After removal of 6 bases from V and 3 bases from J, the junction contained 14 bases not matched to a gene. The CDR3 runs to 17 residues. The CDR3 protein is CASSGVSRDYSYNEQFF. The CDR3 DNA follows: TGTGCCAGCAGTGGGGTGTCCCGGGACTATAGCTACAATGAGCAGTTCTTC.

The rearrangement links TRBV7-8 to TRBJ2-7; 7 bases align to TRBD2. The CDR3 consists of 16 residues. Losses at the gene ends were 0 bases for V and 3 bases for J; bases not matched to a gene: 8. CDR1 and CDR2 (germline): SGHVS, FQNEAQ. The CDR3 region is CASSLAPGGGDYEQYF. In nucleotides, the CDR3 is TGTGCCAGCAGCTTAGCCCCTGGTGGGGGGGACTACGAGCAGTACTTC.

Comment on this clone: An end of the junction differs from the germline gene, which may be a read error. This chain connects TRBV7-7 to TRBJ2-2, with D tentatively TRBD1 (6 bases). The CDR3 runs to 15 residues. The germline V gene encodes CDR1 SSHAT and CDR2 FNYEAQ (reference sequence). CDR3 DNA sequence: TGTGCTAGCAGCCCTTCGACAGGTGGCACCGGGGAGCTGTTTTTT. Translating it yields CASSPSTGGTGELFF.

This clone was recorded once. The CDR3 is CASSYDRGDGYTF. The CDR3 DNA is TGTGCCAGCAGTTACGACAGGGGTGATGGCTACACCTTC. This chain connects TRBV2 to TRBJ1-2; 8 bases align to TRBD1. J lost 6 bases, V lost 5 bases, and 5 bases had no gene match. The CDR3 consists of 13 residues. Germline CDR1 reads SNHLY; CDR2 reads FYNNEI.

V gene TRBV7-2 combines with J gene TRBJ2-2, with TRBD1 matching 7 bases. The CDR3 length is 16 residues. From germline, CDR1 is SGHTA and CDR2 FQGNSA. With 4 bases clipped from V and 1 base from J, the junction kept 6 bases outside the gene matches. The CDR3 nucleotides read TGTGCCAGCAGCTCCAGGACAGGTTGGAACACCGGGGAGCTGTTTTTT. Its translation: CASSSRTGWNTGELFF.

The chain combines TRBV18 with TRBJ2-2; D is undetermined. V lost 0 bases, J lost 4 bases, and 9 bases lay in between. Germline CDR1 is KGHSH and CDR2 is LQKENI. This CDR3 comprises 15 residues. CDR3 loop: CASSPPPQVTGELFF. CDR3 bases: TGTGCCAGCTCACCACCCCCCCAAGTCACCGGGGAGCTGTTTTTT.

V and J are TRBV7-2 and TRBJ2-7; a possible D gene is TRBD2 (6 bases). Germline CDR1 reads SGHTA; CDR2 reads FQGNSA. This CDR3 has 17 residues. With 0 bases removed from V and 3 bases from J, the gap between germline ends came to 18 bases. The CDR3 DNA follows: TGTGCCAGCAGCTTAGCGTCTCTAGCGTTGGGAAGCTACGAGCAGTACTTC. It specifies CASSLASLALGSYEQYF.

In nucleotides, the CDR3 is TGTGCCAGCAGCCTACAGGGGGACACTGAAGCTTTCTTT. As protein: CASSLQGDTEAFF. The rearrangement uses TRBV14 and TRBJ1-1; TRBD1 agrees at 8 bases. With 4 bases clipped from V and 3 bases from J, the junction kept 1 base outside the gene matches. The CDR3 loop spans 13 amino acids. Germline V gives CDR1 SGHDN, CDR2 FVKESK. The variable domain in full, with the rest retrieved from reference TRBV14 and TRBJ1-1, is EAGVTQFPSHSVIEKGQTVTLRCDPISGHDNLYWYRRVMGKEIKFLLHFVKESKQDESGMPNNRFLAERTGGTYSTLKVQPAELEDSGVYFCASSLQGDTEAFFGQGTRLTVV.

This clone came up once. The chain combines TRBV10-3 with TRBJ2-3, with D hard to call. The germline CDR1 and CDR2 sequences are ENHRY and SYGVKD. V was shortened by 4 bases and J by 7 bases, with 12 bases between the two germline ends. CDR3 size: 13 residues. Here the CDR3 DNA reads TGTGCCATCAGTGTGGACCGACGGAATACGCAGTATTTT. It encodes CAISVDRRNTQYF.

The genes are TRBV7-8 and TRBJ2-7; D is unresolved. V lost 5 bases and J lost 2, with 13 bases in between. CDR1 is SGHVS and CDR2 is FQNEAQ in the germline V gene. The CDR3 consists of 14 residues. The CDR3 DNA follows: TGTGCCAGCAGCCCGTCGACAATAACCTACGAGCAGTACTTC. It yields the protein CASSPSTITYEQYF.

In its sample, this clone was seen once. The V and J genes are TRBV28 and TRBJ2-7, with 9 bases matching TRBD1. Germline loops: CDR1 MDHEN, CDR2 SYDVKM. Trimming removed 6 bases from V and 0 bases from J; junction bases left unmatched: 6. The CDR3 is 15 amino acids. CDR3 nucleotide sequence: TGTGCCAGCAGGACACAGGGGGCCGACTCCTACGAGCAGTACTTC. Its protein is CASRTQGADSYEQYF.

The V and J genes are TRBV4-2 and TRBJ2-6; D is uncertain. Trimming pared 4 bases from V and 2 bases from J, leaving 9 bases between. CDR1 is LGHNA and CDR2 is YNFKEQ in the germline V gene. The CDR3 totals 15 residues. The DNA for the CDR3 is TGTGCCAGCAGCCCCTCCGGACCTGGGGCCAACGTCCTGACTTTC. This translates into CASSPSGPGANVLTF.

This chain joins TRBV19 and TRBJ2-1; D is possibly TRBD1 or TRBD2 (6 bases each). Trimming left V 7 bases short and J 4 bases short, with 8 bases between. This CDR3 comprises 12 residues. Germline CDR1 and CDR2: LNHDA and SQIVND (reference sequence). The CDR3 sequence: CASKGGYNEQFF. The CDR3 DNA follows: TGTGCCAGTAAGGGGGGATACAATGAGCAGTTCTTC.

The J gene is TRBJ1-1, the V gene TRBV5-1; tentative D call: TRBD1 (6 bases). The germline V and J ends were trimmed by 6 bases and 4 bases, with 19 bases remaining between them. Germline V gene sequence: CDR1 SGHRS, CDR2 YFSETQ. This CDR3 has 15 residues. In DNA, the CDR3 is TGCGCCAGCACGGTCGGGGGCGCCTTTGGCACTGAAGCTTTCTTT. Its translation is CASTVGGAFGTEAFF.

As regards this clone: Other DNA variants within this sample encode the same CDR3. The chain couples TRBV28 to TRBJ2-7; D gene unclear. Germline V gene sequence: CDR1 MDHEN, CDR2 SYDVKM. This CDR3 comprises 15 residues. V lost 5 bases and J 2 bases, leaving 16 bases between the germline ends. CDR3: CASSTLIQLPYEQYF. The CDR3 DNA is TGTGCCAGCAGTACTCTCATCCAATTACCCTACGAGCAGTACTTC. Together with reference TRBV28 and TRBJ2-7, the CDR3 gives the full variable domain: DVKVTQSSRYLVKRTGEKVFLECVQDMDHENMFWYRQDPGLGLRLIYFSYDVKMKEKGDIPEGYSVSREKKERFSLILESASTNQTSMYLCASSTLIQLPYEQYFGPGTRLTVT.

The chain couples TRBV5-5 to TRBJ2-1, with D uncertain. The CDR3 covers 16 residues. Trimming took 4 bases from V and 0 from J, leaving 14 bases between them. CDR1 is SGHKS, CDR2 YYEKEE, per germline (reference sequence). For the CDR3, the DNA is TGTGCCAGCAGCAGCCGGGCCTCCAGCTCCTACAATGAGCAGTTCTTC. Encoded protein: CASSSRASSSYNEQFF.

The chain recombines TRBV4-1 with TRBJ2-7; a possible D gene is TRBD1 (5 bases). Germline CDR1 is MGHRA and CDR2 is YSYEKL. Trimming removed 0 bases from V and 5 bases from J, with 11 bases in between. This CDR3 comprises 14 residues. The CDR3 reads CASSQESTVNEQYF. The CDR3, as DNA: TGCGCCAGCAGCCAAGAGTCGACAGTCAACGAGCAGTACTTC.